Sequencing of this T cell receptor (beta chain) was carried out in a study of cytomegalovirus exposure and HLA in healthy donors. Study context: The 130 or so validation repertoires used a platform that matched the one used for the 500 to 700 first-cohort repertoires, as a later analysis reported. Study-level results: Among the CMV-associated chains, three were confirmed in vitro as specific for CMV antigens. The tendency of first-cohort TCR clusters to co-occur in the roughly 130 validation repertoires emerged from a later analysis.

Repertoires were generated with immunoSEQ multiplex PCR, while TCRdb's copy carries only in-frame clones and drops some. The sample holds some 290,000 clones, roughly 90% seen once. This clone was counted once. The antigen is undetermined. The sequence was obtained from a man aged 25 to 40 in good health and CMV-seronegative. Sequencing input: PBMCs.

The CDR3 coding sequence is TGCGCCAGCAGCCAAGACAGCCAGACTACCGGGGAGCTGTTTTTT. Translated, it gives CASSQDSQTTGELFF. The gene calls are TRBV4-1 and TRBJ2-2; D gene uncertain. This CDR3 has 15 amino acids. Germline-derived CDR1 and CDR2 are MGHRA and YSYEKL. V lost 0 bases and J lost 5, with 10 bases in between.